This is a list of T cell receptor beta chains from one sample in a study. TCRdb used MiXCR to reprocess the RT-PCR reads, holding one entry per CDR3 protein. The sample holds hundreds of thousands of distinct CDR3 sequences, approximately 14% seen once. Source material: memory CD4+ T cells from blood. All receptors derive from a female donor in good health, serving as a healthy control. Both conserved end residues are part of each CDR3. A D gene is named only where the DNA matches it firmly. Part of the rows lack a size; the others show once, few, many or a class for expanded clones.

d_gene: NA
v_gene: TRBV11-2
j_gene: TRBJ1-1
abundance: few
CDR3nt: TGTGCCAGCAGCAAACAGGGAACTGAAGCTTTCTTT
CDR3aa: CASSKQGTEAFF

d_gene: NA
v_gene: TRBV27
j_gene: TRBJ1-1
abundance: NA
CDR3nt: TGTGCCAGCACTCAAAACAGCGGATTGAACACTGAAGCTTTCTTT
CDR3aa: CASTQNSGLNTEAFF

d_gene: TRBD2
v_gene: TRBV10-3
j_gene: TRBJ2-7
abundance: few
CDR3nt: TGTGCCATCAGTGAGTCTGGGGGGGAAGGGACTAGCGGGGGACCCTACGAGCAGTACTTC
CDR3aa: CAISESGGEGTSGGPYEQYF

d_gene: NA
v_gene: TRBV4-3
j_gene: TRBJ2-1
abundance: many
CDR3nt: TGCGCCAGCAGCCTCGGAGGCCTGAGCAATGAGCAGTTCTTC
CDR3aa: CASSLGGLSNEQFF

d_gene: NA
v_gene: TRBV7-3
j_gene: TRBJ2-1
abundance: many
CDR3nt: TGTGCCAGCAGCCAAAGCTCGGGGGACTACAATGAGCAGTTCTTC
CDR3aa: CASSQSSGDYNEQFF

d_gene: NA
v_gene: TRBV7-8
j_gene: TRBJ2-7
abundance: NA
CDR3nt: TGTGCCAGCAGCTGGTCAGGGCCCCACTACGAGCAGTACTTC
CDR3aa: CASSWSGPHYEQYF

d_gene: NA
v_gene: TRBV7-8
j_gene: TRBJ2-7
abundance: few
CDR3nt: TGTGCCAGCAGCTTAGGACAGAACCTCTACGAGCAGTACTTC
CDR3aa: CASSLGQNLYEQYF

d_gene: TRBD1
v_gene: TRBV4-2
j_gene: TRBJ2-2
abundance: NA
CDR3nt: TGTGCCAGCAGCCCGGGGTTCGGGACAGGGGACACCGGGGAGCTGTTTTTT
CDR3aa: CASSPGFGTGDTGELFF

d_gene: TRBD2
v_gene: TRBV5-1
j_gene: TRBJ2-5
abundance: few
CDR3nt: TGCGCCAGCAGCTTGGGGAACGGGGGGGCTGAAGAGACCCAGTACTTC
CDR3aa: CASSLGNGGAEETQYF

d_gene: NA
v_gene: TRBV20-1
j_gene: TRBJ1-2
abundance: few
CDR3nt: TGCAGTGCGGTCGGGGGGCGCGCCTATGGCTACACCTTC
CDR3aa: CSAVGGRAYGYTF

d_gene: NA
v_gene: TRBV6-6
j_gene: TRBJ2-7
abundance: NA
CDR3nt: TGTGCCAGCAGTTACGATCGGGGAGTCAAGCAGTACTTC
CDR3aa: CASSYDRGVKQYF

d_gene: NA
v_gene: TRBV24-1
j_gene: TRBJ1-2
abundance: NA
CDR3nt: TGTGCCACCAGTTCGGACAGCTACTATGGCTACACCTTC
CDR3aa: CATSSDSYYGYTF

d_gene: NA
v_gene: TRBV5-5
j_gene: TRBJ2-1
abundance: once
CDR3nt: TGTGCCAGCAGCTCCCGGGGGGCAGTGAATGAGCAGTTCTTC
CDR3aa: CASSSRGAVNEQFF

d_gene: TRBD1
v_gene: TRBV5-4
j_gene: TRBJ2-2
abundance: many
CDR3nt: TGTGCCAGCAGCTCAGGGGGCAGGGGGGACACCGGGGAGCTGTTTTTT
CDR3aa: CASSSGGRGDTGELFF

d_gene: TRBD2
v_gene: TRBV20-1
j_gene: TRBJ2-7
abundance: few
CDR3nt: TGCAGTGCCCCCCAGGGTCTAGCGGGATTACACTACGAGCAGTACTTC
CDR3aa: CSAPQGLAGLHYEQYF

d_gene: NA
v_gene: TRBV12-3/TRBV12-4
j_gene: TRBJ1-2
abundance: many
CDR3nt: TGTGCCAGCAGTCCAGGGGATAACTATGGCTACACCTTC
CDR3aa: CASSPGDNYGYTF

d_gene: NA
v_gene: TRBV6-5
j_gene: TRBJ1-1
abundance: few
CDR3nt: TGTGCCAGCAGTTACACGGGACACCTAGTCACTGAAGTTTTCTTT
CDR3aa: CASSYTGHLVTEVFF

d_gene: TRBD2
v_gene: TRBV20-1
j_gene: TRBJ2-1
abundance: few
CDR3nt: TGCAGTGCTAGGGCCACCGGGACTAGCGGGAGTCGTTCCTACAATGAGCAGTTCTTC
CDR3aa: CSARATGTSGSRSYNEQFF

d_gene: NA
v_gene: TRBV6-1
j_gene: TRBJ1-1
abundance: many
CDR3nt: TGTGCCAGCAGTCGAAGACCGGTAACTGAAGCTTTCTTT
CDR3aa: CASSRRPVTEAFF

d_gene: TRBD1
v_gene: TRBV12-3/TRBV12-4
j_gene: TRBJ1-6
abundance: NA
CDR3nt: TGTGCCAGCAGTTTACAGGGGGCCAGATCACCCCTCCACTTT
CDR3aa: CASSLQGARSPLHF

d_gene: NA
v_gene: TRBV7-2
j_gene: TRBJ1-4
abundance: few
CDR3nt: TGTGCCAGCACCCCCTCGTGGGGATTTGAGGAAAAACTGTTTTTT
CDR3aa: CASTPSWGFEEKLFF

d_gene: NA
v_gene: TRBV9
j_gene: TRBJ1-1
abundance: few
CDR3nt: TGTGCCAGCAGCGTAGAGAAGAACACTGAAGCTTTCTTT
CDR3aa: CASSVEKNTEAFF

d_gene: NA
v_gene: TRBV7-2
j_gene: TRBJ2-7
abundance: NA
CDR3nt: TGTGCCAGCAGCTCCTATTTGGAAACCTACGAGCAGTACTTC
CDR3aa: CASSSYLETYEQYF

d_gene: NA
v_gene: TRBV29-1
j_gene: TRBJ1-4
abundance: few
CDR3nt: TGCAGCGTTTCCAGGATGAGCGGTAATGAAAAACTGTTTTTT
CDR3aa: CSVSRMSGNEKLFF

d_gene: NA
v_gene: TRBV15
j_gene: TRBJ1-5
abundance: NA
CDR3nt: TGTGCCACCAGCAGAGAAAAGACAGAGTATAGCAATCAGCCCCAGCATTTT
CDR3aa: CATSREKTEYSNQPQHF

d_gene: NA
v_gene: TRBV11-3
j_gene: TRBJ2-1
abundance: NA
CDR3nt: TGTGCCAGCAGCCCCGGGCGGCGCAATGAGCAGTTCTTC
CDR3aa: CASSPGRRNEQFF

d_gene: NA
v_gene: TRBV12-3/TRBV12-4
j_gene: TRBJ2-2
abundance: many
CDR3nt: TGTGCCAGCAGTTTCAGAGCAACCGGGGAGCTGTTTTTT
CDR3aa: CASSFRATGELFF

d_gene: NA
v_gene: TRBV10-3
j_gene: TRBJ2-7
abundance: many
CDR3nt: TGTGCCATCAGTGACGTTAACTCCTACGAGCAGTACTTC
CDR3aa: CAISDVNSYEQYF

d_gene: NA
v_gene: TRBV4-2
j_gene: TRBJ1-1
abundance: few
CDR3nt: TGTGCCAGCAGCCCGGGCGGCAGAACTGAAGCTTTCTTT
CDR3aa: CASSPGGRTEAFF

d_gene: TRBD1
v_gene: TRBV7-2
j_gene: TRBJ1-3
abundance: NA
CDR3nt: TGTGCCAGCAGCATCCAGGGGGGTGGCAGAAACACCATATATTTT
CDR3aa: CASSIQGGGRNTIYF

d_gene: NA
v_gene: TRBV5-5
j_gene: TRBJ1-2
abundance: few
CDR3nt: TGTGCCAGCAGATTGGACGGGGAATGGGGTGGCTACACCTTC
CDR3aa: CASRLDGEWGGYTF

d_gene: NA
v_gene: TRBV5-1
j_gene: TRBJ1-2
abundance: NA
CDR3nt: TGCGCCAGCAGCGCGTCAGGGGACTATGGCTACACCTTC
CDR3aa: CASSASGDYGYTF

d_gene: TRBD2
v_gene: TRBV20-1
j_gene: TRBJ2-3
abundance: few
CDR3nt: TGCAGTGCTCGGACCGTCTCTAGCGGGACCACAGATACGCAGTATTTT
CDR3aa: CSARTVSSGTTDTQYF

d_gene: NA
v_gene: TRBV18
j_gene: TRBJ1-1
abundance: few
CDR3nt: TGTGCCAGCTCACCACCTATGCGAGGTGAAGCTTTCTTT
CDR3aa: CASSPPMRGEAFF

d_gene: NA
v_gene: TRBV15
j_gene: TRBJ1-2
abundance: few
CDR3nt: TGTGCCACCAGCAGAGGACGCGTAGATGGCTACACCTTC
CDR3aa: CATSRGRVDGYTF

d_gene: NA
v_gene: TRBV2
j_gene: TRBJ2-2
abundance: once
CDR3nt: TGTGCCAGCCATTCCATGCCGGACACCGGGGAGCTGTTTTTT
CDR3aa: CASHSMPDTGELFF

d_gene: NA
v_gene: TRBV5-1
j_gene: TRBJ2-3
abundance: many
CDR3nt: TGCGCCAGCAGCCGCACAGCCACAGATACGCAGTATTTT
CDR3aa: CASSRTATDTQYF

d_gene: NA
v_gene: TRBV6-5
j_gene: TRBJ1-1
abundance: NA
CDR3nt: TGTGCCAGCAGTTACTCCCCGGGGGCGACCACTGAAGCTTTCTTT
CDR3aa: CASSYSPGATTEAFF

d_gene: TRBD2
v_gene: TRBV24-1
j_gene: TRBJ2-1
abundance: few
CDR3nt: TGTGCCACCAGTGATCTCAGCGGGGGGTCCTCCAATGAGCAGTTCTTC
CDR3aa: CATSDLSGGSSNEQFF

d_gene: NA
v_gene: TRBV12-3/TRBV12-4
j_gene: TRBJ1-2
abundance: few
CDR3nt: TGTGCCAGCAGTTCCAGACTAACAGGGACAAATGGCTACACCTTC
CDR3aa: CASSSRLTGTNGYTF

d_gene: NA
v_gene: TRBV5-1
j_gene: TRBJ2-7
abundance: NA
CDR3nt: TGCGCCAGCAGCAACCCGGGACCCATCGTATCCTACGAGCAGTACTTC
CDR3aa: CASSNPGPIVSYEQYF

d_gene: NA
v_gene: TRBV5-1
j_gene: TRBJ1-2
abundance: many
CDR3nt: TGCGCCAGCAGCCCGGGACACACTTCGCCCAACTATGGCTACACCTTC
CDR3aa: CASSPGHTSPNYGYTF

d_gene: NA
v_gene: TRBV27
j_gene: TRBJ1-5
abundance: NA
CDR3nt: TGTGCCAGCGGTACTGGGGCCGCCGGAGGTAAGCCCCAGCATTTT
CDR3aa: CASGTGAAGGKPQHF

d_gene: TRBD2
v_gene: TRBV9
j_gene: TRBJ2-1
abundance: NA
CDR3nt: TGTGCCAGCAGCGTAGCGGGACTAGCGGCAACCTACAATGAGCAGTTCTTC
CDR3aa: CASSVAGLAATYNEQFF

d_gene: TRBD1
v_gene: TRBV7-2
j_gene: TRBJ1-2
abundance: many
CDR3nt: TGTGCCAGCAGCCCTAACTTCCGGGACAGGGTCTATGGCTACACCTTC
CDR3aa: CASSPNFRDRVYGYTF

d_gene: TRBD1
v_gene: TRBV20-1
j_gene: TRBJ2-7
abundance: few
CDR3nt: TGCAGTGCTAGAGCAGGACAGGCCTACGAGCAGTACTTC
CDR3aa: CSARAGQAYEQYF

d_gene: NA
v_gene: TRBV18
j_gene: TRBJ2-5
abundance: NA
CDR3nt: TGTGCCAGCTCACCTTACAGGGTCCAGGGAGAGACCCAGTACTTC
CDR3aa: CASSPYRVQGETQYF

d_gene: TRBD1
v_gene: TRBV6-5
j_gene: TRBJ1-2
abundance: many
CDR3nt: TGTGCCAGCAGTTCTTTGGACAGGCGTCGCGGGGTAACCTTC
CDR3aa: CASSSLDRRRGVTF

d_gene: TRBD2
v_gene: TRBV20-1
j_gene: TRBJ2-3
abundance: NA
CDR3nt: TGCAGTGCCAGTACACAGGGACTAGCGGGAGGTGGAACCACAGATACGCAGTATTTT
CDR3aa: CSASTQGLAGGGTTDTQYF

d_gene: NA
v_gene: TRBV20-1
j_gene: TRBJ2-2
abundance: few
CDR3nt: TGCAGTGCCAAGAGGCCTGCCAACACCGGGGAGCTGTTTTTT
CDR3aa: CSAKRPANTGELFF

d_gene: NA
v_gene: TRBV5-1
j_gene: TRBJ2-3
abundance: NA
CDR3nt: TGCGCCAGCAGGGTTTTCAGGTCGGACAGTGTCACAGATACGCAGTATTTT
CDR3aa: CASRVFRSDSVTDTQYF

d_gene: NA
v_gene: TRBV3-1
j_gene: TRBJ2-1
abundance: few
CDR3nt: TGTGCCAGCAGCCCAGGGACCCACGATCGCGGTGAGCAGTTCTTC
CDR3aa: CASSPGTHDRGEQFF

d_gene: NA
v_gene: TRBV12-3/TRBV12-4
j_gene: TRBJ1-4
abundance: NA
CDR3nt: TGTGCCAGCAGTTTTTCACGGGGAAGTGGAGAAAAACTGTTTTTT
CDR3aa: CASSFSRGSGEKLFF

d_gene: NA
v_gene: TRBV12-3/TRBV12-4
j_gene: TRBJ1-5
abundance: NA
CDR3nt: TGTGCCAGCAGTTTGGGGGGAAGGGGCAATCAGCCCCAGCATTTT
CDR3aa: CASSLGGRGNQPQHF